These T cell receptor beta chains were read from a single sample in a study of CD8 T cells in Susac syndrome. Each CDR3 protein is one row after TCRdb ran MiXCR on the immunoSEQ multiplex PCR reads. The sample contains 100,000 to 150,000 distinct CDR3 sequences, roughly 93% of which appear only once. Sequenced material: CD4+ T cells from PBMCs. Receptor source: a human donor with multiple sclerosis. Each CDR3 is given with its conserved first and last residue.

v_call: TRBV5-1; cdr3_aa: CASSSQGVDYGYTF
v_call: TRBV30; cdr3_aa: CAWSFIAGEQYF
v_call: TRBV6-5; cdr3_aa: CASKDDISETQYF
v_call: TRBV19; cdr3_aa: CASSVTSAQETQYF
v_call: TRBV20-1; cdr3_aa: CSAEGSKNIQYF
v_call: TRBV20-1; cdr3_aa: CSAIGTPNQPQHF
v_call: TRBV5-1; cdr3_aa: CASSPSDRGRGPQETQYF
v_call: TRBV15; cdr3_aa: CATSREKQGTPSSYNEQFF
v_call: TRBV30; cdr3_aa: CAWSTRGNQPQHF
v_call: TRBV12-3/TRBV12-4; cdr3_aa: CATADGSNTGELFF
v_call: TRBV10-3; cdr3_aa: CAISEPGQGYYGYTF
v_call: TRBV5-1; cdr3_aa: CASSSVLQSGGAAKNIQYF
v_call: TRBV5-1; cdr3_aa: CASTHGPRDETQYF
v_call: TRBV30; cdr3_aa: CAWGGGVEQFF
v_call: TRBV7-6; cdr3_aa: CASSFLDRGPKAQYF
v_call: TRBV30; cdr3_aa: CAWRTGGNSPLHF
v_call: TRBV5-1; cdr3_aa: CASSDRDRVAKNIQYF
v_call: TRBV19; cdr3_aa: CASSRTSGPNEQFF
v_call: TRBV2; cdr3_aa: CASSEMALLNYGYTF
v_call: TRBV11-3; cdr3_aa: CASSLDDWTGNTGELFF
v_call: TRBV20-1; cdr3_aa: CSARGDRGRSAYEQYF
v_call: TRBV9; cdr3_aa: CASSVAPTGPDYGYTF
v_call: TRBV29-1; cdr3_aa: CSPNSAGGNTEAFF
v_call: TRBV29-1; cdr3_aa: CSVLTGTNYNEQFF
v_call: TRBV7-2; cdr3_aa: CASSLNGVRETQYF
v_call: TRBV5-1; cdr3_aa: CASSPGGGGPPTDTQYF
v_call: TRBV7-2; cdr3_aa: CASSPVAVPYNEQFF
v_call: TRBV15; cdr3_aa: CATTFPGTSVNEQFF
v_call: TRBV30; cdr3_aa: CACQTGGSGNTIYF
v_call: TRBV7-2; cdr3_aa: CASSSRGWGGKLFF
v_call: TRBV4-1; cdr3_aa: CASSQDQGKAPSPLHF
v_call: TRBV6-4; cdr3_aa: CASSDIGTGVYNEQFF
v_call: TRBV7-2; cdr3_aa: CASSLGTVNTEAFF
v_call: TRBV11-3; cdr3_aa: CASSLDGREAFF
v_call: TRBV4-3; cdr3_aa: CASSRVFRAGVKNTGELFF
v_call: TRBV6-4; cdr3_aa: CASSVLAGGQGEQFF
v_call: TRBV6-1; cdr3_aa: CASSVGTSGGQETQYF
v_call: TRBV18; cdr3_aa: CASSRLGSNQPQHF
v_call: TRBV19; cdr3_aa: CASTPGRGASRNEQFF
v_call: TRBV6-5; cdr3_aa: CVSSYRGHAFF
v_call: TRBV5-1; cdr3_aa: CASSLFFANTEAFF
v_call: TRBV7-2; cdr3_aa: CASSTVGSSNQPQHF
v_call: TRBV20-1; cdr3_aa: CSARSTGSLDLNF
v_call: TRBV12-3/TRBV12-4; cdr3_aa: CASSLSGANTEAFF
v_call: TRBV30; cdr3_aa: CAWRTLAGPGYEQYF
v_call: TRBV9; cdr3_aa: CANSEGDGGRFHEQYF
v_call: TRBV18; cdr3_aa: CASSPPGSLSGNTIYF
v_call: TRBV13; cdr3_aa: CASSFRDPSGNTIYF
v_call: TRBV7-9; cdr3_aa: CASRPQKSHEQYF
v_call: TRBV5-6; cdr3_aa: CASSSTYSGSGTQYF
v_call: TRBV20-1; cdr3_aa: CSALDRVSFPGQPQHF
v_call: TRBV6-1; cdr3_aa: CASSAEGGGSYEQYF